The 22 T cell receptor beta chains given below trace back to one sample, sequenced in a study of blood T cell repertoires in COVID-19. Using immunoSEQ multiplex PCR, the repertoire was profiled, and TCRdb retains in-frame clones only, with some absent. There are some 93,000 clones in the sample; more than 75% occur only once, and approximately 24% lies in the top ten. Specimen: peripheral blood. These receptor sequences come from a human donor in a cohort sampled during active COVID-19.

The CDR3 region is CASRQAGTSTDTQYF. The CDR3 DNA is TGTGCCAGCAGGCAAGCGGGAACTAGCACAGATACGCAGTATTTT. J is TRBJ2-3 and V is TRBV6-5; 7 bases are shared with TRBD2. The germline CDR1 and CDR2 sequences are MNHEY and SVGAGI. CDR3 length equals 15 residues. V was pared by 6 bases and J by 0 bases, with 6 bases of the junction left unmatched.

This clone was seen once. V and J are TRBV7-2 and TRBJ2-5; 7 nucleotides match TRBD1. The CDR3 length is 13 residues. Germline assignment: CDR1 SGHTA and CDR2 FQGNSA. V lost 4 bases and J lost 2; bases outside the gene matches: 1. The CDR3 sequence: CASSSDRQETQYF. The CDR3 DNA sequence: TGTGCCAGCAGCTCGGACAGGCAAGAGACCCAGTACTTC.

In its sample, this clone was seen once. The chain has TRBV11-2 and TRBJ2-7, with 8 nucleotides matching TRBD2. The J segment lost 7 bases and the V segment lost 1 base, leaving 9 bases of the junction unmatched. Germline CDR1 is SGHAT and CDR2 is FQNNGV. This CDR3 is 15 amino acids long. CDR3 amino acids: CASSLGTGGPREQYF. CDR3 DNA sequence: TGTGCCAGCAGCTTAGGGACGGGAGGGCCACGGGAGCAGTACTTC. The full variable domain, its missing parts supplied by reference TRBV11-2 and TRBJ2-7, is EAGVAQSPRYKIIEKRQSVAFWCNPISGHATLYWYQQILGQGPKLLIQFQNNGVVDDSQLPKDRFSAERLKGVDSTLKIQPAKLEDSAVYLCASSLGTGGPREQYFGPGTRLTVT.

The chain recombines TRBV29-1 with TRBJ2-1; tentative D call: TRBD2 (6 bases). V gave up 7 bases and J gave up 4 bases, with 14 bases separating them. CDR1 and CDR2 from the germline V gene are SQVTM and ANQGSEA. The CDR3 is made up of 13 amino acids. This CDR3 is CSAAGDSYNEQFF. CDR3 coding DNA: TGCAGCGCCGCCGGGGACTCGTACAATGAGCAGTTCTTC.

The V and J genes are TRBV2 and TRBJ2-5; TRBD2 matches at 7 bases. This CDR3 spans 13 amino acids. Unmatched junction bases numbered 3, after V lost 4 bases and J lost 4 bases. Germline CDR1 reads SNHLY; CDR2 reads FYNNEI. Here the CDR3 reads CASSGAGAETQYF. CDR3 coding DNA: TGTGCCAGCAGTGGGGCGGGAGCAGAGACCCAGTACTTC.

The chain employs TRBV4-3 and TRBJ2-3, with 14 bases identical to TRBD2. The trim removed 4 bases at V and 3 bases at J, leaving 12 bases unmatched. The length of the CDR3 is 19 residues. Germline lookup yields CDR1 LGHNA and CDR2 YSLEER. The CDR3 bases are TGCGCCAGCAGCCCAAAAGTTGGACTAGCGGGGGGATGGACAGATACGCAGTATTTT. Its translation: CASSPKVGLAGGWTDTQYF.

In DNA, the CDR3 is TGCGCCAGCAGCTTGGGGGCTAGCGACGAGCAGTACTTC. This translates into CASSLGASDEQYF. The chain joins TRBV5-1 to TRBJ2-7, with D perhaps matching TRBD2 (6 bases). V was shortened by 0 bases and J by 5 bases, with 9 bases between the two germline ends. The CDR3 has 13 amino acids. Looked up from germline, CDR1 is SGHRS and CDR2 is YFSETQ.

This chain connects TRBV4-2 to TRBJ1-6; the D is unclear. Germline CDR1 reads LGHNA; CDR2 reads YNFKEQ. V was trimmed by 0 bases and J by 7 bases, leaving 4 bases between them. The length of the CDR3 is 13 residues. This CDR3 reads CASSQDSNSPLHF. The CDR3 DNA follows: TGTGCCAGCAGCCAAGATAGCAATTCACCCCTCCACTTT.

The chain couples TRBV12-2 to TRBJ1-2; the tabulated D call, TRBD1, remains unverified against the DNA. TRBV12-2 constitutes a pseudogene. The CDR3 spans 14 residues. This CDR3 reads CASRRDRVSYGYTF. In DNA, the CDR3 is TGTGCAAGTCGCCGGGACAGGGTATCCTATGGCTACACCTTC.

The V gene is TRBV7-9, the J gene TRBJ2-3; TRBD2 agrees at 12 bases. Unmatched junction bases numbered 7, after V lost 5 bases and J lost 4 bases. Germline CDR1 reads SEHNR; CDR2 reads FQNEAQ (reference sequence). The CDR3 extends over 16 amino acids. CDR3: CASSTRLAGVSDTQYF. The CDR3 DNA sequence: TGTGCCAGCAGCACCCGACTAGCGGGAGTGTCAGATACGCAGTATTTT.

The chain uses TRBV21-1 and TRBJ1-5; TRBD1, the table's D call, was not compared with the DNA. TRBV21-1 counts as a pseudogene. CDR3 length equals 12 residues. Written as DNA, the CDR3 is TGTGCCAGCAGCACGGGACAGGGAGCCCAGCATTTT. The encoded protein is CASSTGQGAQHF.

The V and J genes are TRBV10-3 and TRBJ2-7, with TRBD1 matching over 8 bases. The CDR3 totals 14 residues. Germline-derived CDR1 and CDR2 are ENHRY and SYGVKD. J lost 4 bases, V lost 3 bases, and 5 bases had no gene match. CDR3: CAISDLRQGYEQYF. In nucleotides, the CDR3 is TGTGCCATCAGTGACCTGAGACAGGGGTACGAGCAGTACTTC.

The chain recombines TRBV2 with TRBJ2-3, with 12 bases lining up with TRBD2. V was clipped by 4 bases and J by 5 bases; unmatched bases: 4. In germline, CDR1 is SNHLY, CDR2 FYNNEI. This CDR3 is built from 15 residues. In DNA form, the CDR3 reads TGTGCCAGCAGTGTCTTGACTAGCGGGAGAGATACGCAGTATTTT. It is translated as CASSVLTSGRDTQYF.

The DNA for the CDR3 is TGTGCCAGCAGCTTATCTGTATTGGCGGGGGAGGTGGATACGCAGTATTTT. It translates to CASSLSVLAGEVDTQYF. The chain has TRBV7-8 and TRBJ2-3, with 7 bases fitting TRBD2. V was pared by 2 bases and J by 6 bases, with 14 bases of the junction left unmatched. Germline lookup yields CDR1 SGHVS and CDR2 FQNEAQ. This CDR3 comprises 17 residues.

The V gene is TRBV5-1, the J gene TRBJ1-4, with D possibly TRBD1 on 6 matching bases. This CDR3 region has 13 residues. Germline CDR1 and CDR2: SGHRS and YFSETQ. Trimming removed 4 bases at V and 4 bases at J, with 8 bases between. The CDR3 DNA follows: TGCGCCAGCAGCCGGACAGTTAATGAAAAACTGTTTTTT. It is translated as CASSRTVNEKLFF.

V is TRBV27 and J is TRBJ2-7; 13 nucleotides agree with TRBD2. There are 16 residues in the CDR3. Per the germline V gene, CDR1 is MNHEY and CDR2 is SMNVEV (reference sequence). Trimming at V came to 6 bases and at J to 2 bases, leaving 7 bases not matched to a gene. The CDR3 region is CASSRGLAGVPYEQYF. In DNA form, the CDR3 reads TGTGCCAGCAGCCGTGGACTAGCGGGAGTCCCCTACGAGCAGTACTTC.

This clone showed up just a few times. The chain recombines TRBV2 with TRBJ1-3; the match to TRBD1 covers 10 bases. V lost 6 bases and J lost 4; bases outside the gene matches: 6. Germline assignment: CDR1 SNHLY and CDR2 FYNNEI. The CDR3 loop spans 15 amino acids. This CDR3 reads CASRAGTGDGNTIYF. CDR3 DNA: TGTGCCAGCAGGGCCGGGACAGGGGACGGAAACACCATATATTTT.

This sequence joins TRBV15 and TRBJ2-1; 7 nucleotides agree with TRBD1. J was trimmed by 6 bases and V by 5 bases; bases with no gene match: 7. The CDR3 sequence is 14 residues long. In germline, CDR1 is LNHNV, CDR2 YYDKDF (reference sequence). The CDR3 loop reads CATSDWNRGNEQFF. The CDR3 DNA reads as TGTGCCACCAGCGATTGGAACAGGGGCAATGAGCAGTTCTTC.

This clone appeared a few times. The chain uses TRBV29-1 and TRBJ2-1; 11 bases match TRBD2. Germline CDR1 is SQVTM and CDR2 is ANQGSEA. This CDR3 region has 13 residues. Trimming cost V 7 bases and J 5 bases; bases outside gene matches: 4. In nucleotides, the CDR3 is TGCAGCGCCGGGACTAGCGGCCACAATGAGCAGTTCTTC. It specifies CSAGTSGHNEQFF.

This chain links TRBV10-3 with TRBJ2-7, with D perhaps matching TRBD1 (5 bases). Deletions cut 8 bases from V and 2 bases from J, with 7 bases between. The CDR3 runs 11 residues. Germline loops: CDR1 ENHRY, CDR2 SYGVKD. CDR3 residues: CAIGATYEQYF. DNA of the CDR3: TGTGCCATCGGGGCCACCTACGAGCAGTACTTC.

The chain joins TRBV6-6 to TRBJ1-5; 11 bases are shared with TRBD1. Unmatched junction bases numbered 7, after V lost 5 bases and J lost 1 base. Per germline, CDR1 MNHNY and CDR2 SVGAGI (reference sequence). This CDR3 has 17 residues. The CDR3 nucleotides read TGTGCCAGCAGTCCTAGGACAGGGGGCAGAAGCAATCAGCCCCAGCATTTT. Residues: CASSPRTGGRSNQPQHF.

The CDR3 DNA sequence: TGTGCCAGCAGCCCCTGGCAAGAGAACACTGAAGCTTTCTTT. Protein: CASSPWQENTEAFF. This sequence joins TRBV14 and TRBJ1-1; D is ambiguous. Germline loops: CDR1 SGHDN, CDR2 FVKESK. The CDR3 consists of 14 residues. The ends were cut back, 4 bases at V and 1 base at J, with 10 bases in the middle.